The next 9 T cell receptor beta chains were all read from a single sample in a study of T cells after posttransplantation cyclophosphamide. Sequencing used immunoSEQ multiplex PCR; TCRdb keeps in-frame clones, though not all of them. This repertoire holds around 35,000 clones, and none appear only once. Material: PBMCs. Source of these receptors: a man younger than 40 in good health and a related stem cell transplant donor.

This clone was seen ten or more times. The DNA of the CDR3 is TGTGCCAGTAGTGTGGGCCCAGGATCCCACAATGAGCAGTTCTTC. This sequence encodes CASSVGPGSHNEQFF. This chain connects TRBV19 to TRBJ2-1; no reliable D call. The CDR3 is 15 residues long. Germline CDR1 is LNHDA and CDR2 is SQIVND (reference sequence). Trimming cost V 5 bases and J 5 bases, with 16 bases left between them.

This clone was picked up a small number of times. The chain couples TRBV5-6 to TRBJ2-5; 11 nucleotides agree with TRBD2. Germline-derived CDR1 and CDR2 are SGHDT and YYEEEE. V lost 0 bases to trimming and J lost 2 bases; unmatched junction nucleotides: 3. The CDR3 is 16 amino acids. This chain's CDR3 is CASSLGASGGQETQYF. As DNA, the CDR3 is TGTGCCAGCAGCTTGGGAGCTAGCGGGGGGCAAGAGACCCAGTACTTC. The full variable domain, in which reference TRBV5-6 and TRBJ2-5 provide the parts outside the CDR3, is DAGVTQSPTHLIKTRGQQVTLRCSPKSGHDTVSWYQQALGQGPQFIFQYYEEEERQRGNFPDRFSGHQFPNYSSELNVNALLLGDSALYLCASSLGASGGQETQYFGPGTRLLVL.

The V and J genes are TRBV6-4 and TRBJ2-3; 10 nucleotides align to TRBD1. There are 15 residues in the CDR3. The V gene end was trimmed by 5 bases and the J gene end by 3 bases; junction bases not matched to a gene: 5. CDR1 and CDR2 from the germline V gene are MRHNA and SNTAGT. CDR3 region: CASSRTGGSTDTQYF. DNA for the CDR3: TGTGCCAGCAGTCGGACAGGGGGTAGTACAGATACGCAGTATTTT.

In this sample, this clone turned up many times. V usage is TRBV13 and J usage is TRBJ1-1; D is uncertain. Germline V lookup: CDR1 PRHDT, CDR2 FYEKMQ (reference sequence). V lost 4 bases to trimming and J lost 11 bases, with 11 bases between them. The CDR3 is 11 amino acids. Here the CDR3 DNA reads TGTGCCAGCAGCTCCCCCCTTTTGGCTTTCTTT. Amino acids: CASSSPLLAFF.

This clone was observed at least ten times. The rearrangement links TRBV7-2 to TRBJ2-7; weak D call: TRBD1 (6 bases). Germline V gene sequence: CDR1 SGHTA, CDR2 FQGNSA. With 5 bases removed from V and 3 bases from J, the gap between germline ends came to 14 bases. This CDR3 has 14 residues. The DNA for the CDR3 is TGTGCCAGCAGCCCGACAGGCTTCCACTACGAGCAGTACTTC. It is translated as CASSPTGFHYEQYF. Full variable domain (remainder filled in from reference TRBV7-2 and TRBJ2-7): GAGVSQSPSNKVTEKGKDVELRCDPISGHTALYWYRQSLGQGLEFLIYFQGNSAPDKSGLPSDRFSAERTGGSVSTLTIQRTQQEDSAVYLCASSPTGFHYEQYFGPGTRLTVT.

This clone has just a few counts. This sequence joins TRBV7-6 and TRBJ1-2, with D hard to call. CDR3 length: 13 amino acids. V lost 1 base to trimming and J lost 8 bases, with 11 bases between them. The germline gives CDR1 SGHVS, CDR2 FNYEAQ. CDR3 loop: CASSLVEGGGYTF. The DNA of the CDR3 is TGTGCCAGCAGCTTAGTGGAGGGTGGCGGCTACACCTTC.

This clone has a count of ten or more. V gene TRBV5-6 combines with J gene TRBJ2-1; possibly TRBD1 for D (5 bases). This CDR3 spans 14 amino acids. CDR1 is SGHDT and CDR2 is YYEEEE in the germline V gene. V lost 2 bases and J lost 9, with 15 bases in between. CDR3 coding DNA: TGTGCCAGCAGCTTCGTGGGAAGGGGATTTGAGCAGTTCTTC. Residues: CASSFVGRGFEQFF.

This clone occurred many times. The chain employs TRBV19 and TRBJ2-2, with D possibly being TRBD1 or TRBD2 (5 bases each). V was cut by 3 bases and J by 7 bases, with 9 bases left in between. The germline V gene has CDR1 LNHDA and CDR2 SQIVND (reference sequence). There are 13 residues in the CDR3. CDR3 amino acids: CASSIEGYGELFF. In DNA form, the CDR3 reads TGTGCCAGTAGTATCGAGGGGTACGGGGAGCTGTTTTTT.

This clone has a count of ten or more. The rearrangement links TRBV7-2 to TRBJ2-7, with TRBD2 identical over 11 bases. The germline CDR1 and CDR2 sequences are SGHTA and FQGNSA. The CDR3 is made up of 17 amino acids. J was trimmed by 7 bases and V by 7 bases; bases with no gene match: 18. CDR3 loop: CASTPLAPVAGGQEQYF. The DNA for the CDR3 is TGTGCCAGCACTCCGCTCGCTCCCGTAGCGGGGGGGCAAGAGCAGTACTTC.